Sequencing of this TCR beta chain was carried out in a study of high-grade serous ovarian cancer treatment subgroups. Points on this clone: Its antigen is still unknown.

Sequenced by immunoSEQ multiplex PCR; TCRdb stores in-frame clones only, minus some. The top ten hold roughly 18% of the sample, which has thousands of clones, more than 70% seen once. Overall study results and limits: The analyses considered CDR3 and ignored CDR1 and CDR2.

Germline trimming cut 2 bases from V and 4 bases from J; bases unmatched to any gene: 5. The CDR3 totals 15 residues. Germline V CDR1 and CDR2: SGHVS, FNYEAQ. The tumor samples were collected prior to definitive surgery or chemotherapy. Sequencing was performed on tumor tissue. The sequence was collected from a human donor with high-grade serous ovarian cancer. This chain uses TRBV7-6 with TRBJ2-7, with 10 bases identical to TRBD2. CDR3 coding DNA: TGTGCCAGCAGCTTACTAGCGGGAGCATTTTACGAGCAGTACTTC. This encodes CASSLLAGAFYEQYF.